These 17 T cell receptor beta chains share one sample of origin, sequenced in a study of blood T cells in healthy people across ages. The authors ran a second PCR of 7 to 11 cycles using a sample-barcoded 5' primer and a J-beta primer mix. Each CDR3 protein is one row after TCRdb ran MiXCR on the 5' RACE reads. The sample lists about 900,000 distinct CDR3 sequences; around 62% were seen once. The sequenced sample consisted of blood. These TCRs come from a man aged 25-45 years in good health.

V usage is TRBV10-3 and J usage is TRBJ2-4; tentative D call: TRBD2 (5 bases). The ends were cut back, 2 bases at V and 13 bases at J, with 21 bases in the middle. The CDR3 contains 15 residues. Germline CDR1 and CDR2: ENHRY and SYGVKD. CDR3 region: CAISEGLGSLREQYF. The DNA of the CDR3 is TGTGCCATCAGTGAGGGTTTAGGGTCTTTGAGGGAGCAGTACTTC.

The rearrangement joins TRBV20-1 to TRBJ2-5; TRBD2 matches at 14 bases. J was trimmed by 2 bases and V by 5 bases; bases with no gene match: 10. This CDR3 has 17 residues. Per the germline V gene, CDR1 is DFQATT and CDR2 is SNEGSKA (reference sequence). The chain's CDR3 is CSAPGTSGGSGQETQYF. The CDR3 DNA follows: TGCAGTGCTCCCGGGACTAGCGGGGGATCGGGACAAGAGACCCAGTACTTC.

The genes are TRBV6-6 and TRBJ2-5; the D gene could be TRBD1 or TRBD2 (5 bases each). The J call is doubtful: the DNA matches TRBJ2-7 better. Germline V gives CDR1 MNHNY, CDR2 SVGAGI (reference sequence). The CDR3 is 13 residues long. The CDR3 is CASSYEGYYEQYF. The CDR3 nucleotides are TGTGCCAGCAGTTACGAGGGGTACTACGAGCAGTACTTC.

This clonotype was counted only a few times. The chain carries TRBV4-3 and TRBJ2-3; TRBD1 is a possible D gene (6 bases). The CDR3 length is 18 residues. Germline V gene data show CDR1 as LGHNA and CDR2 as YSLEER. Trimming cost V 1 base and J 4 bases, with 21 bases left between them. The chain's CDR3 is CASSQVVGTILASDTQYF. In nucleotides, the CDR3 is TGCGCCAGCAGCCAAGTTGTGGGGACAATCCTAGCCTCAGATACGCAGTATTTT.

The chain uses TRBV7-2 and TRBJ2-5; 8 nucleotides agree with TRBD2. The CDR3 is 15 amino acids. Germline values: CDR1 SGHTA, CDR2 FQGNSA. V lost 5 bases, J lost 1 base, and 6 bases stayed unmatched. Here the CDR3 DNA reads TGTGCCAGCAGCGACAACGGGAGGGCCCAAGAGACCCAGTACTTC. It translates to CASSDNGRAQETQYF. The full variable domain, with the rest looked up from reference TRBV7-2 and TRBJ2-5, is GAGVSQSPSNKVTEKGKDVELRCDPISGHTALYWYRQSLGQGLEFLIYFQGNSAPDKSGLPSDRFSAERTGGSVSTLTIQRTQQEDSAVYLCASSDNGRAQETQYFGPGTRLLVL.

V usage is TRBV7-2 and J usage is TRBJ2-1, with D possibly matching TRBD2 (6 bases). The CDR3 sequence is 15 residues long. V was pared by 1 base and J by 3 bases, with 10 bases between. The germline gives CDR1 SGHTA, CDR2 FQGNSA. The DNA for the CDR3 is TGTGCCAGCAGCTTAGATGCGGGGTTCTACAATGAGCAGTTCTTC. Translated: CASSLDAGFYNEQFF.

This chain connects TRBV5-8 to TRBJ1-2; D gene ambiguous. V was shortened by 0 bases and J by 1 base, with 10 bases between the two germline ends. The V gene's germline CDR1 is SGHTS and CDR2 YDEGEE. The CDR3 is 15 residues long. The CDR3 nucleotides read TGTGCCAGCAGCTTGGACGGGCATATTAACTATGGCTACACCTTC. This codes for CASSLDGHINYGYTF.

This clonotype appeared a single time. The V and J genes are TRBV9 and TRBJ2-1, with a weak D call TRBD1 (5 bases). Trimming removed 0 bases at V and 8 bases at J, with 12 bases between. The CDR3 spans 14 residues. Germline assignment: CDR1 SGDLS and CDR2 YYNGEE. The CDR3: CASSVETERDEQFF. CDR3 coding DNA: TGTGCCAGCAGCGTAGAGACAGAACGGGATGAGCAGTTCTTC. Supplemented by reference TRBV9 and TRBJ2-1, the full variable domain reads DSGVTQTPKHLITATGQRVTLRCSPRSGDLSVYWYQQSLDQGLQFLIQYYNGEERAKGNILERFSAQQFPDLHSELNLSSLELGDSALYFCASSVETERDEQFFGPGTRLTVL.

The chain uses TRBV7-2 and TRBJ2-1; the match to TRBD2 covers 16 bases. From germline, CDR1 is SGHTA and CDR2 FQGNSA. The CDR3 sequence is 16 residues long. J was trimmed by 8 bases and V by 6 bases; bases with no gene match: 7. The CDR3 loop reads CASSPGLAGGLYEQFF. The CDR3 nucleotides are TGTGCCAGCAGTCCGGGACTAGCGGGGGGGCTTTATGAGCAGTTCTTC.

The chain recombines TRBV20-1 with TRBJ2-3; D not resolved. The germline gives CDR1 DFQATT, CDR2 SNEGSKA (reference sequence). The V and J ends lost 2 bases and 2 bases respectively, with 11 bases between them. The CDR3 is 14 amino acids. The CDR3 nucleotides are TGCAGTGCTAGACTAGTCCCTTACACAGATACGCAGTATTTT. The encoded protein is CSARLVPYTDTQYF.

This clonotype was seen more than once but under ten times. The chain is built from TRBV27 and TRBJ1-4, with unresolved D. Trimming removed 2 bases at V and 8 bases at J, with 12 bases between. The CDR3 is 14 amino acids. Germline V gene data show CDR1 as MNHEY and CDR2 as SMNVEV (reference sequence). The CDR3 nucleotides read TGTGCCAGCAGTTTAGGACGAGGAGGGGAAAAACTGTTTTTT. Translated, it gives CASSLGRGGEKLFF.

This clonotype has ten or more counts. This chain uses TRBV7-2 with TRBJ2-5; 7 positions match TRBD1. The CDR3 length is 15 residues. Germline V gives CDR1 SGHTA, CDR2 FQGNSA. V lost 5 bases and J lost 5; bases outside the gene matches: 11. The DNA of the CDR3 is TGTGCCAGCAGCCGATCCCCTCAGGGGGTGGAGACCCAGTACTTC. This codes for CASSRSPQGVETQYF.

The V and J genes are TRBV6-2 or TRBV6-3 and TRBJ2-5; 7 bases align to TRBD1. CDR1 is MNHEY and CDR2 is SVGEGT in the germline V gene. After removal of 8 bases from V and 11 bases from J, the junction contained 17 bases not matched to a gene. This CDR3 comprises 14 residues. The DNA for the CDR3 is TGTGCCAGCGGACGGGACAGAGGAACGAAAGAGCAGTACTTC. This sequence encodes CASGRDRGTKEQYF.

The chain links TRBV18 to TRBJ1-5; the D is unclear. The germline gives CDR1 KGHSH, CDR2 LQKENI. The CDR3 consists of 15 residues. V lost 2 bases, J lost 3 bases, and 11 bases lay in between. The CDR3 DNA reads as TGTGCCAGCTCACCAAACCCCAGCTCCAATCAGCCCCAGCATTTT. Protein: CASSPNPSSNQPQHF.

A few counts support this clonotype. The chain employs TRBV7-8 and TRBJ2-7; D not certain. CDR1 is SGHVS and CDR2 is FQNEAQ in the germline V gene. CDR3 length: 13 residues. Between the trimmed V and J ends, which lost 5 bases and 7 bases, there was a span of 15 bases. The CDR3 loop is CASSPAAVGEQYF. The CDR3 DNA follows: TGTGCCAGCAGCCCCGCGGCGGTGGGGGAGCAGTACTTC.

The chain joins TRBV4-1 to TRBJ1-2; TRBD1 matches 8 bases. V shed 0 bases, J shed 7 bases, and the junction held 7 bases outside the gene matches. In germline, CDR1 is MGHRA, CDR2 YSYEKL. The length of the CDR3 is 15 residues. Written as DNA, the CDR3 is TGCGCCAGCAGCCAAGAACCCCAGGGGGCGGGTGGCTACACCTTC. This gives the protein CASSQEPQGAGGYTF.

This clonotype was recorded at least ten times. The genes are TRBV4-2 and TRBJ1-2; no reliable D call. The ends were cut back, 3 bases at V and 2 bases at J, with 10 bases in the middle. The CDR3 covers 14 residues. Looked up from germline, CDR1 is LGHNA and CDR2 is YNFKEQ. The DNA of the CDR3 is TGTGCCAGCAGCCAGGATTTAAGGAACTATGGCTACACCTTC. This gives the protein CASSQDLRNYGYTF.